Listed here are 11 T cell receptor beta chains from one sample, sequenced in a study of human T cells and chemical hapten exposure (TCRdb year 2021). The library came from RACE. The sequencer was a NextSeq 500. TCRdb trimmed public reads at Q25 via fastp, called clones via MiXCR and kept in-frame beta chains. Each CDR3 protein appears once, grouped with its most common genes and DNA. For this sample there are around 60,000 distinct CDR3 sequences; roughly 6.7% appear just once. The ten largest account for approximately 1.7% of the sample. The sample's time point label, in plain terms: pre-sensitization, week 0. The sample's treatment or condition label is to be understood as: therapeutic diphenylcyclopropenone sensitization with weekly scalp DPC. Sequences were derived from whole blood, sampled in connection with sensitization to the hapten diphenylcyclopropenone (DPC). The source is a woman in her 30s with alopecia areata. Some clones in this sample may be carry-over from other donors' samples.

The chain's CDR3 is CASSAQDRVVDTIYF. Here the CDR3 DNA reads TGTGCCAGCAGCGCCCAGGACAGGGTTGTAGACACCATATATTTT. This sequence joins TRBV7-9 and TRBJ1-3; 8 bases agree with TRBD1. The V gene end was trimmed by 5 bases and the J gene end by 8 bases; junction bases not matched to a gene: 11. CDR1 and CDR2 from the germline V gene are SEHNR and FQNEAQ (reference sequence). The CDR3 contains 15 residues.

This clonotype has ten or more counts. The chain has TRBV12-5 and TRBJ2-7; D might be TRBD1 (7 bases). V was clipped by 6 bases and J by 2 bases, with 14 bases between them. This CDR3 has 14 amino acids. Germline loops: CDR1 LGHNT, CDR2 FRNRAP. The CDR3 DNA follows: TGTGCTAGTGGCCAGGGGGGAGCGGCCTACGAGCAGTACTTC. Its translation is CASGQGGAAYEQYF.

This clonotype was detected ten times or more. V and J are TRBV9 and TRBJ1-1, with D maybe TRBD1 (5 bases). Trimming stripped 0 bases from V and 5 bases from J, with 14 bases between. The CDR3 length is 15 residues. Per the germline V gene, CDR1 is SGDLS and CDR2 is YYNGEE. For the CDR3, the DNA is TGTGCCAGCAGCGTAGCTACAGGCGAGGGGACTGAAGCTTTCTTT. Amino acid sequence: CASSVATGEGTEAFF. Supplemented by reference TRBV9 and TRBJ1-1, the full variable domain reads DSGVTQTPKHLITATGQRVTLRCSPRSGDLSVYWYQQSLDQGLQFLIQYYNGEERAKGNILERFSAQQFPDLHSELNLSSLELGDSALYFCASSVATGEGTEAFFGQGTRLTVV.

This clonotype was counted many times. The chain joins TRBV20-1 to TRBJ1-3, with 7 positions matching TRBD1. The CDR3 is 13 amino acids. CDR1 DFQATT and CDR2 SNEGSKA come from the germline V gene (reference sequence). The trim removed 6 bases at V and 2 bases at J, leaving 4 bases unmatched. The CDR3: CSALQGTGNTIYF. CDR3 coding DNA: TGCAGTGCCCTACAGGGGACTGGAAACACCATATATTTT.

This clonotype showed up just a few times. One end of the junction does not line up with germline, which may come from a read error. CDR3 protein: CSVEGTTRTDDYGDTF. The CDR3 coding sequence is TGCAGCGTTGAGGGTACCACACGAACAGACGACTATGGCGACACCTTC. The rearrangement links TRBV29-1 to TRBJ1-2; D is unclear. CDR1 SQVTM and CDR2 ANQGSEA come from the germline V gene. The CDR3 contains 16 residues.

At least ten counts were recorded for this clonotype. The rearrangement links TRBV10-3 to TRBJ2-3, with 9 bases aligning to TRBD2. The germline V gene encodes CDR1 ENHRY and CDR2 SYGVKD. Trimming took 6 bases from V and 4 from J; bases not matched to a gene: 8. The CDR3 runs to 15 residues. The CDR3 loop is CAIRGASGDADTQYF. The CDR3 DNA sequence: TGTGCCATCAGGGGAGCTAGCGGGGACGCAGATACGCAGTATTTT.

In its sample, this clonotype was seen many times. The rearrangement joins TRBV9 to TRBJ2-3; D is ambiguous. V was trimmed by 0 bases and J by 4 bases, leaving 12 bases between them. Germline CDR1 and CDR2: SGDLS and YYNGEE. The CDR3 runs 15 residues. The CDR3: CASSVADAAADTQYF. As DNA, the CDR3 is TGTGCCAGCAGCGTAGCGGACGCTGCTGCAGATACGCAGTATTTT.

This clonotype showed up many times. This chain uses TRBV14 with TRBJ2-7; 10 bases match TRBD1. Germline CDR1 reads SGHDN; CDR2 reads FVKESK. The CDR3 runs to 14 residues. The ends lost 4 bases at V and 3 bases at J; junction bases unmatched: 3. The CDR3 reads CASSLGQGFYEQYF. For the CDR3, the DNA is TGTGCCAGCAGCCTGGGACAGGGGTTCTACGAGCAGTACTTC.

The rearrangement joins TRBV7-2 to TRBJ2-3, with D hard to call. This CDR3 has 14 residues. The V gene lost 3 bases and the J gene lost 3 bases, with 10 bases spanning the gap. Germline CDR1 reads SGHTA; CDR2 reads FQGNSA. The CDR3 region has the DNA TGTGCCAGCAGCTTTCGAGACGGTACAGATACGCAGTATTTT. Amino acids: CASSFRDGTDTQYF. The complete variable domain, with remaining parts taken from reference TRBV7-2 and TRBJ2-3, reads GAGVSQSPSNKVTEKGKDVELRCDPISGHTALYWYRQSLGQGLEFLIYFQGNSAPDKSGLPSDRFSAERTGGSVSTLTIQRTQQEDSAVYLCASSFRDGTDTQYFGPGTRLTVL.

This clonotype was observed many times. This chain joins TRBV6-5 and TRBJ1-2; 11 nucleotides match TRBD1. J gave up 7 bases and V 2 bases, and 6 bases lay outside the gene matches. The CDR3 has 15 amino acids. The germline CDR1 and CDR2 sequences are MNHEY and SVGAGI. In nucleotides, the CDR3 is TGTGCCAGCAGTTACGTCGGACAGGGGGCATCTGGCTACACCTTC. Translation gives CASSYVGQGASGYTF.

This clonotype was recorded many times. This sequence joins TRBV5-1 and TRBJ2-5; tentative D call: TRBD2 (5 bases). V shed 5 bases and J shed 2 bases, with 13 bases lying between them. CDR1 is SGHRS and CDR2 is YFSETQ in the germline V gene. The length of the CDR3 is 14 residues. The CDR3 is CASSFGVPQETQYF. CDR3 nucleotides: TGCGCCAGCAGTTTCGGGGTTCCACAAGAGACCCAGTACTTC.